These 7 T cell receptor beta chains share one sample of origin, sequenced in a study of OX40 agonist ivuxolimab in advanced cancers. Produced via immunoSEQ multiplex PCR; TCRdb's table is partial and in-frame only. The sample shows 25,000 to 35,000 clones, 75% to 90% of them seen only once. The sequenced sample was CD4+ or CD8+ T cells sorted from blood, obtained in a trial of the OX40 agonist ivuxolimab. The source of these receptors is an adult with an advanced solid tumor such as melanoma, head and neck, liver or kidney cancer.

The rearrangement uses TRBV2 and TRBJ2-3, with TRBD1 matching over 8 bases. J was trimmed by 3 bases and V by 8 bases; bases with no gene match: 19. The CDR3 consists of 18 residues. The germline CDR1 and CDR2 sequences are SNHLY and FYNNEI. CDR3 nucleotide sequence: TGTGCCAGCCGCGGGGCGCTACCGGGACAGGAACATACAGATACGCAGTATTTT. Translation gives CASRGALPGQEHTDTQYF.

The rearrangement uses TRBV2 and TRBJ2-7, with 10 bases that match TRBD2. The CDR3 totals 15 residues. Unmatched junction bases numbered 9, after V lost 6 bases and J lost 4 bases. Germline V gene lookup returns CDR1 SNHLY and CDR2 FYNNEI. The CDR3 protein is CASRSSGSEWYEQYF. The CDR3 DNA sequence: TGTGCCAGCAGGTCTAGCGGGAGTGAATGGTACGAGCAGTACTTC.

This sequence joins TRBV2 and TRBJ1-1, with D possibly TRBD1 on 6 matching bases. The V end lost 6 bases, the J end lost 1 base, and 9 bases lay between the germline ends. Germline V gene data show CDR1 as SNHLY and CDR2 as FYNNEI. The CDR3 is 13 residues long. CDR3 DNA sequence: TGTGCCAGCAGGGAGGGACAGAACACTGAAGCTTTCTTT. As protein: CASREGQNTEAFF.

Turning to this clone: The junction departs from germline at one end; a sequencing error may be responsible. The sample holds other DNA sequences that translate to the same CDR3. This chain connects TRBV7-3 to TRBJ2-2; the D gene could be TRBD1 or TRBD2 (5 bases each). The CDR3 has 16 amino acids. CDR1 SGHTA and CDR2 FQGTGA come from the germline V gene. This CDR3 is CASSPGTPRWTGELFF. The CDR3 region has the DNA TGCGCCAGCAGTCCTGGGACGCCCCGTTGGACCGGGGAGCTGTTTTTT. Supplemented by reference TRBV7-3 and TRBJ2-2, the full variable domain reads GAGVSQTPSNKVTEKGKYVELRCDPISGHTALYWYRQSLGQGPEFLIYFQGTGAADDSGLPNDRFFAVRPEGSVSTLKIQRTERGDSAVYLCASSPGTPRWTGELFFGEGSRLTVL.

This clone has only one observation. The V and J genes are TRBV7-9 and TRBJ1-5, with 7 nucleotides matching TRBD1. V was pared by 3 bases and J by 1 base, with 6 bases of the junction left unmatched. Germline CDR1 and CDR2: SEHNR and FQNEAQ (reference sequence). The CDR3 sequence is 16 residues long. The CDR3 sequence is CASSFGTAGSNQPQHF. CDR3 coding DNA: TGTGCCAGCAGCTTCGGGACAGCCGGAAGCAATCAGCCCCAGCATTTT.

The chain recombines TRBV19 with TRBJ2-7; perhaps TRBD1 as D (5 bases). Between the trimmed V and J ends, which lost 8 bases and 4 bases, there was a span of 15 bases. The CDR3 has 13 residues. Looked up from germline, CDR1 is LNHDA and CDR2 is SQIVND (reference sequence). As DNA, the CDR3 is TGTGCCAGTTCGTACAGGAATGGGTACGAGCAGTACTTC. It encodes CASSYRNGYEQYF.

This chain links TRBV29-1 with TRBJ2-1; no reliable D call. With 6 bases removed from V and 0 bases from J, the gap between germline ends came to 9 bases. The CDR3 runs 13 residues. Germline V gives CDR1 SQVTM, CDR2 ANQGSEA. The CDR3 nucleotides are TGCAGCGTGTATGGGGACTCCTACAATGAGCAGTTCTTC. Protein: CSVYGDSYNEQFF.